These T cell receptor beta chains were read from a single sample in a study of vaccination effects on CD4 cells after COVID-19. Sequenced by immunoSEQ multiplex PCR; TCRdb stores in-frame clones only, minus some. The sample carries tens of thousands of clones, approximately 65% recorded once. These receptors are not linked to any known antigen. Here the sequenced sample was CD4+ T cells from PBMCs cultured without peptide, taken before COVID-19 vaccination. These receptors were obtained from a human donor who received a COVID-19 vaccine. Each CDR3 is given with its conserved first and last residue. A D gene is named only where the DNA matches it firmly. Clone size appears in some rows only: once, few, many, or a class for an expanded clone.

>TRBV5-4|.|.|TRBJ1-1
CASRRTQGRGTEAFF
TGTGCCAGCAGACGCACGCAGGGGCGGGGGACTGAAGCTTTCTTT
>TRBV4-3|.|few|TRBJ1-2
CASSQDLRYGYTF
TGCGCCAGCAGCCAAGATCTTCGATATGGCTACACCTTC
>TRBV7-3|TRBD2|.|TRBJ2-1
CASSQSGVNYNEQFF
TGTGCCAGCAGCCAGAGCGGGGTTAACTACAATGAGCAGTTCTTC
>TRBV28|TRBD2|.|TRBJ2-1
CARGGRVQFF
TGTGCCAGGGGCGGGAGAGTGCAGTTCTTC
>TRBV2|.|.|TRBJ2-7
CASTLDSHSYEQYF
TGTGCCAGCACTTTGGACTCTCACTCCTACGAGCAGTACTTC
>TRBV5-1|TRBD1|few|TRBJ2-6
CASSGSGTGGSGANVLTF
TGCGCCAGCAGCGGATCCGGGACAGGGGGCTCTGGGGCCAACGTCCTGACTTTC
>TRBV19|.|few|TRBJ1-1
CASSATVNTEAFF
TGTGCCAGTAGTGCAACAGTGAACACTGAAGCTTTCTTT
>TRBV6-2/TRBV6-3|TRBD1|.|TRBJ1-1
CASSYPNDRADDTEAFF
TGTGCCAGCAGTTACCCGAACGACAGGGCCGACGACACTGAAGCTTTCTTT
>TRBV5-1|.|.|TRBJ2-5
CASSYMGPGEETQYF
TGCGCCAGCAGCTACATGGGACCGGGGGAAGAGACCCAGTACTTC
>TRBV18|TRBD2|.|TRBJ2-2
CASSVLAGHTGELFF
TGTGCCAGCTCAGTACTAGCGGGTCACACCGGGGAGCTGTTTTTT
>TRBV6-5|.|.|TRBJ2-5
CASSYSGGEETQYF
TGTGCCAGCAGTTACAGTGGAGGGGAAGAGACCCAGTACTTC
>TRBV6-2/TRBV6-3|TRBD2|.|TRBJ2-5
CASSSRTSIRETQYF
TGTGCCAGCAGTTCTCGGACTAGTATTAGAGAGACCCAGTACTTC
>TRBV30|.|.|TRBJ1-2
CAWTGGDGYTF
TGTGCCTGGACCGGGGGGGATGGCTACACCTTC
>TRBV3-1/TRBV3-2|TRBD1|few|TRBJ1-2
CASSFPPGTGSTGYTF
TGTGCCAGCAGCTTCCCCCCCGGGACAGGGAGCACTGGCTACACCTTC
>TRBV6-6|TRBD2|.|TRBJ2-7
CASTQLAGGRGEQYF
TGTGCCAGCACCCAATTAGCGGGGGGGCGGGGCGAGCAGTACTTC
>TRBV19|.|.|TRBJ1-5
CASIDRMGNQPQHF
TGTGCCAGTATTGACAGGATGGGCAATCAGCCCCAGCATTTT
>TRBV10-3|TRBD2|few|TRBJ2-1
CATSSSVTSGYNEQFF
TGTGCCACCTCCTCCTCAGTGACTAGCGGGTACAATGAGCAGTTCTTC
>TRBV5-4|.|once|TRBJ1-1
CASSFGGSGTEAFF
TGTGCCAGCAGCTTCGGAGGGTCGGGGACTGAAGCTTTCTTT
>TRBV3-1/TRBV3-2|.|.|TRBJ1-6
CASSQGGWSPLHF
TGTGCCAGCAGCCAAGGGGGCTGGTCACCCCTCCACTTT
>TRBV18|.|few|TRBJ1-2
CASSPAIPGNTNYGYTF
TGTGCCAGCTCACCAGCCATTCCGGGTAACACGAACTATGGCTACACCTTC
>TRBV3-1/TRBV3-2|TRBD2|.|TRBJ2-1
CASSQSPPGLAGPVSYNEQFF
TGTGCCAGCAGCCAAAGCCCCCCGGGACTAGCGGGACCCGTCTCCTACAATGAGCAGTTCTTC
>TRBV3-1/TRBV3-2|TRBD1|.|TRBJ1-6
CASSQGGTDSSPLHF
TGTGCCAGCAGCCAAGGGGGGACAGACAGTTCACCCCTCCACTTT
>TRBV7-9|TRBD1|.|TRBJ1-6
CASSVGTDANSPLHF
TGTGCCAGCAGCGTAGGGACAGATGCCAATTCACCCCTCCACTTT
>TRBV30|.|.|TRBJ2-5
CAWSVLRAGRQETQYF
TGTGCCTGGAGTGTACTTAGGGCAGGAAGGCAAGAGACCCAGTACTTC
>TRBV4-3|.|.|TRBJ2-5
CASSQGRWETQYF
TGCGCCAGCAGCCAGGGGAGATGGGAGACCCAGTACTTC
>TRBV3-1/TRBV3-2|.|.|TRBJ1-2
CASSQEWGNTNYGYTF
TGTGCCAGCAGCCAAGAATGGGGCAACACTAACTATGGCTACACCTTC
>TRBV7-8|.|once|TRBJ1-4
CASSLGRSFGREKLFF
TGTGCCAGCAGCTTAGGTCGATCCTTCGGCCGGGAAAAACTGTTTTTT
>TRBV12-3/TRBV12-4|.|.|TRBJ1-4
CASSLRINEKLFF
TGTGCCAGCAGTTTACGGATTAATGAAAAACTGTTTTTT
>TRBV15|TRBD1|few|TRBJ1-3
CATGQGAFSGNTIYF
TGTGCTACTGGACAGGGGGCTTTCTCTGGAAACACCATATATTTT
>TRBV27|.|few|TRBJ2-2
CASRRSGGGELFF
TGTGCCAGCAGAAGATCTGGGGGTGGGGAGCTGTTTTTT
>TRBV18|.|few|TRBJ2-5
CASSTFQETQYF
TGTGCCAGCTCAACGTTCCAAGAGACCCAGTACTTC
>TRBV3-1/TRBV3-2|.|.|TRBJ2-1
CASSQGGYRQQFF
TGTGCCAGCAGCCAAGGAGGTTACAGGCAGCAGTTCTTC
>TRBV2|.|.|TRBJ2-1
CASTIRGLNEQFF
TGTGCCAGCACGATAAGGGGACTGAATGAGCAGTTCTTC
>TRBV6-6|TRBD2|.|TRBJ2-5
CASSYSGRGETQYF
TGTGCCAGCAGCTATAGCGGGAGAGGGGAGACCCAGTACTTC
>TRBV14|.|.|TRBJ2-1
CASSVTSIVGNEQFF
TGTGCCAGCAGCGTTACTAGCATAGTTGGCAATGAGCAGTTCTTC
>TRBV3-1/TRBV3-2|TRBD2|.|TRBJ2-2
CASSQGPGLITGELFF
TGTGCCAGCAGCCAAGGTCCGGGACTAATAACCGGGGAGCTGTTTTTT
>TRBV10-3|.|.|TRBJ1-2
CAISESQTANYGYTF
TGTGCCATCAGTGAGTCCCAAACAGCTAACTATGGCTACACCTTC
>TRBV30|.|.|TRBJ1-5
CAWSVRTVSNQPQHF
TGTGCCTGGAGTGTACGGACGGTTAGCAATCAGCCCCAGCATTTT
>TRBV29-1|.|.|TRBJ2-7
CSVNGAYEQYF
TGCAGCGTTAACGGGGCCTACGAGCAGTACTTC
>TRBV19|.|.|TRBJ2-3
CASSIMRTDTQYF
TGTGCCAGTAGTATCATGCGGACAGATACGCAGTATTTT
>TRBV6-5|.|.|TRBJ2-3
CASSRRSEGGYF
TGTGCCAGCAGCCGCCGTTCTGAAGGGGGGTATTTT
>TRBV29-1|.|.|TRBJ1-1
CSVERTPEAFF
TGCAGCGTTGAAAGGACCCCTGAAGCTTTCTTT